The 18 T cell receptor beta chains below come from one sample, sequenced in a study of blood T cell repertoires in COVID-19. The repertoire was sequenced with immunoSEQ multiplex PCR; TCRdb's copy has only in-frame clones and lacks some. This table has about 330,000 clones, roughly 87% appearing once. Sequenced: peripheral blood. Every receptor here comes from a man aged 25 to 45 with COVID-19, enrolled during active disease.

The chain has TRBV7-2 and TRBJ2-5; TRBD2 matches at 14 bases. The germline V gene has CDR1 SGHTA and CDR2 FQGNSA. J was trimmed by 1 base and V by 3 bases; bases with no gene match: 1. CDR3 length equals 16 residues. The CDR3 coding sequence is TGTGCCAGCAGCTTCGGGACTAGCGGGGGCCAAGAGACCCAGTACTTC. Amino acid sequence: CASSFGTSGGQETQYF. The full variable domain, completed using reference TRBV7-2 and TRBJ2-5, is GAGVSQSPSNKVTEKGKDVELRCDPISGHTALYWYRQSLGQGLEFLIYFQGNSAPDKSGLPSDRFSAERTGGSVSTLTIQRTQQEDSAVYLCASSFGTSGGQETQYFGPGTRLLVL.

This chain links TRBV7-6 with TRBJ2-1, with D perhaps TRBD1 (5 bases). V lost 0 bases, J lost 2 bases, and 8 bases lay in between. This CDR3 is built from 15 residues. CDR1 and CDR2 from the germline V gene are SGHVS and FNYEAQ. CDR3 in amino acids: CASSLAGVPYNEQFF. CDR3 sequence (DNA): TGTGCCAGCAGCTTAGCAGGGGTCCCCTACAATGAGCAGTTCTTC.

This chain connects TRBV27 to TRBJ1-2; tentative D call: TRBD1 (5 bases). V dropped 9 bases and J dropped 8 bases, with 22 bases sitting between them. From germline, CDR1 is MNHEY and CDR2 SMNVEV (reference sequence). The CDR3 consists of 14 residues. The CDR3 DNA reads TGTGCCAGTGCCCAGGAGGGGAGTCGTCGAGGCTACACCTTC. It encodes CASAQEGSRRGYTF.

The chain uses TRBV28 and TRBJ2-7, with 7 bases aligning to TRBD1. V trimming: 2 bases; J trimming: 4 bases; junction bases outside the gene matches: 5. Per germline, CDR1 MDHEN and CDR2 SYDVKM. CDR3 length: 14 residues. CDR3 nucleotide sequence: TGTGCCAGCAGTTTAGCGAAGGGGGCGTACGAGCAGTACTTC. Protein: CASSLAKGAYEQYF.

This chain connects TRBV30 to TRBJ1-1, with D perhaps matching TRBD1 (6 bases). The CDR3 is 15 amino acids. Trimming left V 1 base short and J 1 base short, with 13 bases between. Germline loops: CDR1 GTSNPN, CDR2 SVGIG (reference sequence). The CDR3: CAWSGNREKNTEAFF. CDR3 nucleotides: TGTGCCTGGAGTGGCAACAGGGAAAAGAACACTGAAGCTTTCTTT.

The J gene is TRBJ2-3, the V gene TRBV24-1, with 8 bases aligning to TRBD1. The CDR3 totals 15 residues. Germline V lookup: CDR1 KGHDR, CDR2 SFDVKD. After removal of 3 bases from V and 9 bases from J, the junction contained 10 bases not matched to a gene. The CDR3 sequence: CATSDPYPGQGTQYF. The CDR3 nucleotides are TGTGCCACCAGTGATCCATACCCAGGACAGGGCACGCAGTATTTT.

This chain joins TRBV6-5 and TRBJ2-2; 9 bases map to TRBD1. Germline V gives CDR1 MNHEY, CDR2 SVGAGI. The CDR3 has 16 amino acids. Unmatched junction bases numbered 6, after V lost 3 bases and J lost 4 bases. CDR3: CASSYTDRGGTGELFF. The CDR3 region has the DNA TGTGCCAGCAGTTATACGGACAGGGGAGGCACCGGGGAGCTGTTTTTT.

This clone has at least ten counts. The chain uses TRBV3-1 (or the pseudogene TRBV3-2) and TRBJ1-4; TRBD1 agrees at 12 bases. Germline trimming cut 0 bases from V and 4 bases from J; bases unmatched to any gene: 6. The CDR3 is 18 amino acids. CDR1 is LGHDT and CDR2 is YNNKEL in the germline V gene (reference sequence). The CDR3 region is CASSQDLGDRGLNEKLFF. As DNA, the CDR3 is TGTGCCAGCAGCCAAGATTTGGGGGACAGGGGGCTTAATGAAAAACTGTTTTTT.

The V gene is TRBV7-8, the J gene TRBJ1-3, with TRBD1 as a possible D gene (6 bases). Trimming pared 4 bases from V and 1 base from J, leaving 17 bases between. CDR3 length: 17 residues. Germline loops: CDR1 SGHVS, CDR2 FQNEAQ. Written as DNA, the CDR3 is TGTGCCAGCAGCTACCTGGACAGTCCTAGTTCTGGAAACACCATATATTTT. Protein: CASSYLDSPSSGNTIYF.

The chain links TRBV11-2 to TRBJ1-3; no clear D. V was shortened by 4 bases and J by 0 bases, with 4 bases between the two germline ends. Germline V gene lookup returns CDR1 SGHAT and CDR2 FQNNGV. This CDR3 spans 13 amino acids. Written as DNA, the CDR3 is TGTGCCAGCAGCTACACCTCTGGAAACACCATATATTTT. Protein product: CASSYTSGNTIYF. Together with reference TRBV11-2 and TRBJ1-3, the CDR3 gives the full variable domain: EAGVAQSPRYKIIEKRQSVAFWCNPISGHATLYWYQQILGQGPKLLIQFQNNGVVDDSQLPKDRFSAERLKGVDSTLKIQPAKLEDSAVYLCASSYTSGNTIYFGEGSWLTVV.

The chain couples TRBV5-4 to TRBJ2-5; 7 bases agree with TRBD1. There are 15 residues in the CDR3. V shed 4 bases, J shed 4 bases, and the junction held 10 bases outside the gene matches. The germline V gene has CDR1 SGHNT and CDR2 YYREEE (reference sequence). The CDR3 loop is CASSEPDRVRETQYF. The CDR3 DNA reads TGTGCCAGCAGCGAACCAGACAGGGTGAGAGAGACCCAGTACTTC.

CDR3 amino acids: CASSLADGLYGYTF. CDR3 in DNA: TGTGCCAGCAGCTTAGCAGACGGACTATATGGCTACACCTTC. This sequence joins TRBV7-2 and TRBJ1-2; D remains ambiguous. The CDR3 loop spans 14 amino acids. The germline CDR1 and CDR2 sequences are SGHTA and FQGNSA. Trimming stripped 0 bases from V and 5 bases from J, with 10 bases between.

V usage is TRBV19 and J usage is TRBJ2-3; 8 bases match TRBD2. Germline V gene data show CDR1 as LNHDA and CDR2 as SQIVND (reference sequence). With 7 bases clipped from V and 8 bases from J, the junction kept 23 bases outside the gene matches. This CDR3 is 18 amino acids long. The CDR3 loop reads CASIGSGGEADIGGTQYF. The CDR3 DNA sequence: TGTGCCAGTATCGGTTCGGGAGGGGAAGCTGATATTGGTGGTACGCAGTATTTT.

This chain connects TRBV6-5 to TRBJ2-7; D may be TRBD1 (6 bases). V was trimmed by 2 bases and J by 5 bases, leaving 16 bases between them. The CDR3 is made up of 15 amino acids. Germline lookup yields CDR1 MNHEY and CDR2 SVGAGI. The CDR3 DNA is TGTGCCAGCAGTTACCAGGAACAGGGTATCAACGAGCAGTACTTC. It specifies CASSYQEQGINEQYF.

This chain links TRBV28 with TRBJ1-1; D unclear. This CDR3 is built from 12 residues. Per the germline V gene, CDR1 is MDHEN and CDR2 is SYDVKM. V lost 6 bases and J lost 5, with 10 bases in between. For the CDR3, the DNA is TGTGCCAGCAGCCGTTGGCAGACTGAAGCTTTCTTT. It codes for CASSRWQTEAFF. Looking up the rest from reference TRBV28 and TRBJ1-1 gives the full variable domain: DVKVTQSSRYLVKRTGEKVFLECVQDMDHENMFWYRQDPGLGLRLIYFSYDVKMKEKGDIPEGYSVSREKKERFSLILESASTNQTSMYLCASSRWQTEAFFGQGTRLTVV.

Points on this clone: Other nucleotide sequences in the sample specify the same CDR3. The chain has TRBV18 and TRBJ2-3, with D possibly being TRBD1 (6 bases). Germline V gene lookup returns CDR1 KGHSH and CDR2 LQKENI. This CDR3 comprises 15 residues. V was trimmed by 3 bases and J by 1 base, leaving 11 bases between them. The CDR3 region has the DNA TGTGCCAGCTCACCTCCACAGGGACGCACAGATACGCAGTATTTT. The encoded protein is CASSPPQGRTDTQYF.

This sequence joins TRBV7-9 and TRBJ1-4; D ambiguous. Germline CDR1 SEHNR, CDR2 FQNEAQ (reference sequence). The ends were cut back, 2 bases at V and 0 bases at J, with 10 bases in the middle. The CDR3 runs 16 residues. CDR3 DNA: TGTGCCAGCAGCTTAACATACAGTGCAACTAATGAAAAACTGTTTTTT. It specifies CASSLTYSATNEKLFF.

J is TRBJ2-7 and V is TRBV18; the match to TRBD2 covers 7 bases. The ends lost 3 bases at V and 0 bases at J; junction bases unmatched: 8. Germline loops: CDR1 KGHSH, CDR2 LQKENI. This CDR3 is built from 16 residues. The CDR3: CASSPTAGVSSYEQYF. As DNA, the CDR3 is TGTGCCAGCTCACCCACGGCGGGGGTTTCCTCCTACGAGCAGTACTTC.